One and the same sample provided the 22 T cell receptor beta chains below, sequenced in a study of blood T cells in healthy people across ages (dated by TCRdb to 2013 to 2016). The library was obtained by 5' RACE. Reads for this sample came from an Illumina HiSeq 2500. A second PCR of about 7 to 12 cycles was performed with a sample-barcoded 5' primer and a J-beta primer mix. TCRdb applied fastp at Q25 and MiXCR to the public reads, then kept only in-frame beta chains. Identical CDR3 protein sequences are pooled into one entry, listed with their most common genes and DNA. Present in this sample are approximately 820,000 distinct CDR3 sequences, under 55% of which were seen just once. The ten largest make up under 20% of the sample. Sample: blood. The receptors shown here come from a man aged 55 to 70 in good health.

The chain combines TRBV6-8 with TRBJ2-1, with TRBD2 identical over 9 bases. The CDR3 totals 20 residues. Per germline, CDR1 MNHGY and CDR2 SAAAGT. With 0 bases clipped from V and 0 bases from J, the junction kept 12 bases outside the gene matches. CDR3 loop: CASSYSLGLAAKSSYNEQFF. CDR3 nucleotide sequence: TGTGCCAGCAGTTACTCGTTGGGACTAGCTGCCAAGAGCTCCTACAATGAGCAGTTCTTC.

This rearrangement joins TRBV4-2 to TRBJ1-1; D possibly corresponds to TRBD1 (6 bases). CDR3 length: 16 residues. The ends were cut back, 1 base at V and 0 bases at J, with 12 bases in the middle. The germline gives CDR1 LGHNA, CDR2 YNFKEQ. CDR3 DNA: TGTGCCAGCAGCCAAGTGCTCGGGGGCATGAACACTGAAGCTTTCTTT. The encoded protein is CASSQVLGGMNTEAFF.

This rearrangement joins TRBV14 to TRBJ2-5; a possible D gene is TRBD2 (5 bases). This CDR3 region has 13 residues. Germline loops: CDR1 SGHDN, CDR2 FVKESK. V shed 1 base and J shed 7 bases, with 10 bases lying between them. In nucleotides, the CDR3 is TGTGCCAGCAGCCAAGTCCCCGAGGGGACCCAGTACTTC. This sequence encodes CASSQVPEGTQYF.

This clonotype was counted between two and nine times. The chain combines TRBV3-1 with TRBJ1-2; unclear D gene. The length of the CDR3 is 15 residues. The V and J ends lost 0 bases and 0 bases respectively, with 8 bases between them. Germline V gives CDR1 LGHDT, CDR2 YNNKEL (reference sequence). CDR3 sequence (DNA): TGTGCCAGCAGCCAAGATTATGCGGCTAACTATGGCTACACCTTC. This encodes CASSQDYAANYGYTF.

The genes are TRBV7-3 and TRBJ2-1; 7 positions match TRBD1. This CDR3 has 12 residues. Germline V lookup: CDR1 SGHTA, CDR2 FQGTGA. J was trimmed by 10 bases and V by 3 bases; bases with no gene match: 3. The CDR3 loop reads CASSFRGREQFF. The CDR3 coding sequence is TGTGCCAGCAGCTTTAGGGGGCGCGAGCAGTTCTTC.

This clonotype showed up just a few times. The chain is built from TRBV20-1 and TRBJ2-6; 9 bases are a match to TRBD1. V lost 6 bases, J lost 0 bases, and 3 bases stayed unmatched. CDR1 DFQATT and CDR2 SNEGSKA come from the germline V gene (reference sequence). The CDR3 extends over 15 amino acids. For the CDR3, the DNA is TGCAGTGCCGGGACAGGGAGCTCTGGGGCCAACGTCCTGACTTTC. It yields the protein CSAGTGSSGANVLTF.

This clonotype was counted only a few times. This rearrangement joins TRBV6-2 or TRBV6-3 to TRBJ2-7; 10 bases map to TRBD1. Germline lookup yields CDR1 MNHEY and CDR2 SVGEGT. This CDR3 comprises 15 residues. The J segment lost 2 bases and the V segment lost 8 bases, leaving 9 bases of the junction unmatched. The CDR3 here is CASGKPGQGTYEQYF. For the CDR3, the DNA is TGTGCCAGCGGAAAGCCGGGACAGGGGACCTACGAGCAGTACTTC.

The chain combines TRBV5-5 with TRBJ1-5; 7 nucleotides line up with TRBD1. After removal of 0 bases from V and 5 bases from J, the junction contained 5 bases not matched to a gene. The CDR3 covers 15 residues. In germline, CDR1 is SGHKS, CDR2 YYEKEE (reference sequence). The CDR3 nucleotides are TGTGCCAGCAGCTTGGCCATGACAGGGTATCAGCCCCAGCATTTT. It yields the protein CASSLAMTGYQPQHF.

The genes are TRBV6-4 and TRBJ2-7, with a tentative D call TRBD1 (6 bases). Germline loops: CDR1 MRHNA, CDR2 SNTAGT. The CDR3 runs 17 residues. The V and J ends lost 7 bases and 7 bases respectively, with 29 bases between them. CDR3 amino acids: CASNQQGWRNVLGEQYF. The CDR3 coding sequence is TGTGCCAGCAATCAACAGGGTTGGAGGAATGTTCTGGGGGAGCAGTACTTC.

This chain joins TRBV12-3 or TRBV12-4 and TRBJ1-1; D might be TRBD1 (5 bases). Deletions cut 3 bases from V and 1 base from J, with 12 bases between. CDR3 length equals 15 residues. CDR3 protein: CASSFMGEGNTEAFF. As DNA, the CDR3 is TGTGCCAGCAGTTTCATGGGGGAGGGGAACACTGAAGCTTTCTTT.

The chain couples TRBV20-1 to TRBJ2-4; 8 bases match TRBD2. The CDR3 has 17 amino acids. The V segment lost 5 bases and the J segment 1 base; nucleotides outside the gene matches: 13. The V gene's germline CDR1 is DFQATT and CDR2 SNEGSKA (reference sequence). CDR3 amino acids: CSAGSITGGVAKNIQYF. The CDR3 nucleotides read TGCAGTGCTGGATCGATTACCGGGGGGGTGGCCAAAAACATTCAGTACTTC.

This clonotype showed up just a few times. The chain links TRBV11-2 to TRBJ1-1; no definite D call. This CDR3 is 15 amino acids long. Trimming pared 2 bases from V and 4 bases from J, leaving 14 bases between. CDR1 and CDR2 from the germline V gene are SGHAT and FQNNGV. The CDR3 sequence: CASSLNGQASTEAFF. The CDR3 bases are TGTGCCAGCAGCTTAAACGGGCAGGCCAGCACTGAAGCTTTCTTT.

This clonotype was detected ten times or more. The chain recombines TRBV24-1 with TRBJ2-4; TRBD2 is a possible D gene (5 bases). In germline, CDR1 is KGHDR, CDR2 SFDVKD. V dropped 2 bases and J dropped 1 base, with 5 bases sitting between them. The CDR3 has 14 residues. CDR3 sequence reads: CATSDSGAKNIQYF. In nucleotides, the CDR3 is TGTGCCACCAGTGATTCGGGGGCCAAAAACATTCAGTACTTC.

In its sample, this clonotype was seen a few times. CDR3 nucleotides: TGTGCCAGCAGCCCATACCGGGGGCAGGGGGTTGACGAGCAGTACTTC. It encodes CASSPYRGQGVDEQYF. The chain has TRBV7-9 and TRBJ2-5; D is possibly TRBD1 (7 bases). The closer fit of TRBJ2-7 to the DNA end suggests the J call may be wrong. The CDR3 is 16 amino acids. Germline V gene data show CDR1 as SEHNR and CDR2 as FQNEAQ (reference sequence).

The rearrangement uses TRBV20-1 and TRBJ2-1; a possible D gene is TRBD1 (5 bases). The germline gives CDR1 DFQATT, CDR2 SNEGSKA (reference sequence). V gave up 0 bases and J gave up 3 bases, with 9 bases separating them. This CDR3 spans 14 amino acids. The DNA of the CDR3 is TGCAGTGCTAGAGATGGCGACAGCTACAATGAGCAGTTCTTC. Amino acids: CSARDGDSYNEQFF.

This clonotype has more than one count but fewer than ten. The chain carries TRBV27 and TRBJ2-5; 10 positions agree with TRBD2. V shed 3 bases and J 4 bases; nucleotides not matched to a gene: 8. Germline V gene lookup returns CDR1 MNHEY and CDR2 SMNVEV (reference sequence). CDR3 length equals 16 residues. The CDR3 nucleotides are TGTGCCAGCAGTTTCTCACCGGGACTAGCGTCAGAGACCCAGTACTTC. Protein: CASSFSPGLASETQYF.

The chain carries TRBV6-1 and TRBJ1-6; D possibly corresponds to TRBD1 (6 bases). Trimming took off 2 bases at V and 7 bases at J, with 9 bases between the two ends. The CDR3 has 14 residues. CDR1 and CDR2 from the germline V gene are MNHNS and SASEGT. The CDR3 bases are TGTGCCAGCAGTGAAATCCAGGGGAATTCACCCCTCCACTTT. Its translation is CASSEIQGNSPLHF.

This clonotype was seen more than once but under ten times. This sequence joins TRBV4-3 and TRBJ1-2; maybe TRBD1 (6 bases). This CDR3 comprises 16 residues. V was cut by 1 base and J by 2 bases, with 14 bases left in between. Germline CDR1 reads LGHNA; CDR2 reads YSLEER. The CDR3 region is CASSQGPAGVNYGYTF. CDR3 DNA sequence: TGCGCCAGCAGCCAAGGCCCTGCAGGGGTGAACTATGGCTACACCTTC.

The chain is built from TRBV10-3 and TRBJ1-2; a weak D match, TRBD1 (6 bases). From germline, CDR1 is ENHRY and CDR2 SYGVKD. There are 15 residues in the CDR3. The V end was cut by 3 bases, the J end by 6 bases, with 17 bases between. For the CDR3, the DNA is TGTGCCATCAGTGAACAACAGGGAGGACGGCATGGCTACACCTTC. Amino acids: CAISEQQGGRHGYTF.

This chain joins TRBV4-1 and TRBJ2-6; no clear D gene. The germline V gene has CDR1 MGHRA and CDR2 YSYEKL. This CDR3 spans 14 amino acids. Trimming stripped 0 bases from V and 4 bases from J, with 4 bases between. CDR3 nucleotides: TGCGCCAGCAGCCAAGATAACGGGGCCAACGTCCTGACTTTC. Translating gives CASSQDNGANVLTF.

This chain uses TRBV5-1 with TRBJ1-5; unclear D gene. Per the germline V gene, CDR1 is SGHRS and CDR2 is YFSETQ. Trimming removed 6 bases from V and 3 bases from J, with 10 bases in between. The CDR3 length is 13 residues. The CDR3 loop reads CASMGLNNQPQHF. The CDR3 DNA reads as TGCGCCAGCATGGGTCTGAACAATCAGCCCCAGCATTTT.

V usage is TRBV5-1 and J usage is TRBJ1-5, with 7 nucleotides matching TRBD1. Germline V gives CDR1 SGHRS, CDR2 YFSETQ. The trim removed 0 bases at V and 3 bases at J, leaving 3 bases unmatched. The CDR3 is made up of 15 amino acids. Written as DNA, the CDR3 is TGCGCCAGCAGCTTGGGGGACAGACTCAATCAGCCCCAGCATTTT. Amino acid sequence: CASSLGDRLNQPQHF.